What follows is one T cell receptor (beta chain) and its context. This receptor's antigen is unknown. No quality values exist for individual bases; no much larger clone is one base distant. This sample was taken from a study of T cell repertoires and Cas9 in healthy adults (dated by TCRdb to 2016 to 2019). With regard to the full study: Within the CD4 and CD8 compartments, SpCas9-reactive T cells were assessed for multi-effector potency, cytotoxicity and lineage determination. Preexisting T cell immunity against the Streptococcus pyogenes Cas9 nuclease (SpCas9) used in CRISPR gene editing was examined in the study.

CDR1 and CDR2 are read off the germline V gene (reference sequence) as SGHAT and FQDESV. The CDR3 starts with the cysteine, ends with the phenylalanine, and has 15 residues. Here the CDR3 DNA is all that survives: 45 bases in frame from base 1. Deletion took 5 bases off V and 1 base off J, with a span of 11 bases between the germline ends. Library preparation used the immunoSEQ multiplex PCR assay. TCRdb took this table from immuneACCESS and kept in-frame rearrangements with V and J called. Such tables lack part of the clones; where checked against another copy, unresolved V genes explain under half of the gap, and the rest is unexplained. This sample has around 23,000 clones in its table, and roughly 92% of those were observed once. The ten largest make up 0.7% to 0.85% of the sample. All of the donors in the study were healthy humans. General conclusions and limits of the study: In vitro, SpCas9-reactive regulatory T cells were reported to reduce the proliferation and function of SpCas9-reactive effector T cells.

The receptor was derived from a human donor in good health. Sequencing was done on a sample of CD4+ effector T cells (CD127+, CD25-, CD137-, CD154-) from PBMCs; culture status not recorded. Recombination linked TRBV11-1 to TRBJ2-2, with the D gene not confidently named. The DNA sequence reads TGTGCCAGCAGCCTTGAAACGGTGAACACCGGGGAGCTGTTTTTT. This encodes CASSLETVNTGELFF.